These 26 T cell receptor beta chains share one sample of origin, sequenced in a study of human T cells and chemical hapten exposure. One entry per CDR3 protein, called by TCRdb with MiXCR from the RACE reads. The sample lists about 80,000 distinct CDR3 sequences; 10% were seen once. Time point indicated: patch test 1, 2 weeks after DPC sensitization. Specified treatment: therapeutic diphenylcyclopropenone sensitization with weekly scalp DPC. The input for sequencing was whole blood, taken in connection with sensitization to the hapten diphenylcyclopropenone (DPC). The receptors were gathered from a woman between 45 and 65 years old with alopecia areata. Some clones in this sample may be carry-over from other donors' samples.

V usage is TRBV12-3 or TRBV12-4 and J usage is TRBJ2-4; tentatively, D is TRBD2 (6 bases). This CDR3 region has 12 residues. Trimming removed 1 base at V and 12 bases at J, with 10 bases between. The DNA for the CDR3 is TGTGCCAGCAGTTTAGGCGGGATCCCTCAGTACTTC. Encoded protein: CASSLGGIPQYF.

V usage is TRBV29-1 and J usage is TRBJ1-5; 7 bases match TRBD1. In germline, CDR1 is SQVTM, CDR2 ANQGSEA. CDR3 length: 12 amino acids. The junction had 5 bases not matched to a gene; V was cut back by 7 bases and J by 5 bases. The CDR3 DNA sequence: TGCAGCGCAGGGACAGAGTATCAGCCCCAGCATTTT. This encodes CSAGTEYQPQHF.

This clonotype was seen only a few times. The V and J genes are TRBV11-2 and TRBJ1-1, with D maybe TRBD1 (6 bases). Germline assignment: CDR1 SGHAT and CDR2 FQNNGV. Trimming shortened V by 5 bases and J by 4 bases, and 17 bases separated the two germline ends. This CDR3 spans 15 amino acids. The CDR3 sequence: CASSPRPTGTTEAFF. The CDR3 nucleotides are TGTGCCAGCAGCCCCCGGCCCACAGGGACCACTGAAGCTTTCTTT.

This sequence joins TRBV2 and TRBJ2-5; no firm D call. Germline V gene lookup returns CDR1 SNHLY and CDR2 FYNNEI. CDR3 length: 15 amino acids. V shed 3 bases and J shed 3 bases, with 14 bases lying between them. Here the CDR3 reads CASSEDEQWKETQYF. CDR3 nucleotides: TGTGCCAGCAGTGAGGATGAGCAGTGGAAAGAGACCCAGTACTTC.

This clonotype turned up a few times. The chain uses TRBV28 and TRBJ1-1; possible D gene TRBD1, 5 bases. Germline lookup yields CDR1 MDHEN and CDR2 SYDVKM. This CDR3 has 14 residues. The V end lost 2 bases, the J end lost 1 base, and 8 bases lay between the germline ends. This CDR3 is CASSLAGQNTEAFF. The CDR3 DNA reads TGTGCCAGCAGTTTAGCAGGGCAGAACACTGAAGCTTTCTTT.

This clonotype was recorded a few times. The V gene is TRBV18, the J gene TRBJ1-1; D is undetermined. Germline lookup yields CDR1 KGHSH and CDR2 LQKENI. The CDR3 sequence is 12 residues long. The germline V and J ends were trimmed by 3 bases and 11 bases, with 13 bases remaining between them. The chain's CDR3 is CASSPGVETAFF. The CDR3 DNA is TGTGCCAGCTCACCTGGGGTCGAGACGGCTTTCTTT.

V is TRBV29-1 and J is TRBJ2-3; possible D gene TRBD1, 8 bases. Germline-derived CDR1 and CDR2 are SQVTM and ANQGSEA. V gave up 1 base and J gave up 4 bases, with 15 bases separating them. This CDR3 has 15 amino acids. CDR3 sequence reads: CSVEGRTGGADTQYF. The DNA of the CDR3 is TGCAGCGTTGAAGGAAGAACAGGGGGGGCAGATACGCAGTATTTT.

The rearrangement uses TRBV10-2 and TRBJ2-7; D remains ambiguous. The V gene lost 0 bases and the J gene lost 5 bases, with 5 bases spanning the gap. The germline CDR1 and CDR2 sequences are WSHSY and SAAADI. The CDR3 spans 12 residues. The CDR3 loop reads CASSESMHEQYF. The CDR3 DNA sequence: TGCGCCAGCAGTGAGTCGATGCACGAGCAGTACTTC.

The chain uses TRBV11-3 and TRBJ2-1, with unresolved D. Germline CDR1 reads SGHNT; CDR2 reads YENEEA. CDR3 length equals 13 residues. Trimming cost V 6 bases and J 5 bases, with 11 bases left between them. Here the CDR3 reads CASRPPSHNEQFF. The CDR3 DNA follows: TGTGCCAGCAGGCCCCCATCGCACAATGAGCAGTTCTTC.

The rearrangement uses TRBV2 and TRBJ1-5; TRBD1 aligns across 7 bases. V lost 6 bases and J lost 3; bases outside the gene matches: 8. The CDR3 sequence is 15 residues long. Germline loops: CDR1 SNHLY, CDR2 FYNNEI. CDR3 in DNA: TGTGCCAGCAGGGAGGACAGGACCTTCAATCAGCCCCAGCATTTT. It specifies CASREDRTFNQPQHF.

V gene TRBV7-9 combines with J gene TRBJ1-6; D not resolved. The CDR3 has 14 amino acids. Germline CDR1 and CDR2: SEHNR and FQNEAQ (reference sequence). Deletions cut 1 base from V and 7 bases from J, with 8 bases between. The CDR3 region has the DNA TGTGCCAGCAGCTTAGATAGGGCAAATTCACCCCTCCACTTT. This translates into CASSLDRANSPLHF.

This clonotype was observed a few times. The gene calls are TRBV18 and TRBJ1-1, with D possibly matching TRBD1 (5 bases). CDR1 and CDR2 (germline): KGHSH, LQKENI. CDR3 length: 15 residues. V was clipped by 6 bases and J by 5 bases, with 19 bases between them. CDR3 in amino acids: CASSPASAWGTEAFF. The CDR3 nucleotides are TGTGCCAGCTCCCCCGCGAGCGCCTGGGGGACTGAAGCTTTCTTT.

Ten or more counts support this clonotype. V and J are TRBV29-1 and TRBJ2-1; D is undetermined. V was cut by 6 bases and J by 6 bases, with 9 bases left in between. The CDR3 totals 11 residues. The germline CDR1 and CDR2 sequences are SQVTM and ANQGSEA. The CDR3 loop is CSVLRSNEQFF. CDR3 nucleotides: TGCAGCGTCCTGAGGAGCAATGAGCAGTTCTTC.

This clonotype has just a few counts. The chain joins TRBV7-2 to TRBJ2-5; 16 bases line up with TRBD2. The CDR3 extends over 17 amino acids. Trimming cost V 4 bases and J 1 base; bases outside gene matches: 3. Germline-derived CDR1 and CDR2 are SGHTA and FQGNSA. This CDR3 is CASSSGLAGGGQETQYF. CDR3 DNA sequence: TGTGCCAGCAGCTCGGGACTAGCGGGAGGGGGCCAAGAGACCCAGTACTTC.

This clonotype has at least ten counts. V gene TRBV7-6 combines with J gene TRBJ1-5; D gene uncertain. The germline V and J ends were trimmed by 2 bases and 11 bases, with 13 bases remaining between them. The CDR3 sequence is 13 residues long. Germline-derived CDR1 and CDR2 are SGHVS and FNYEAQ. The CDR3 coding sequence is TGTGCCAGCAGCTTAAGCCAGACCGCGGCCCAGCATTTT. It is translated as CASSLSQTAAQHF.

In this sample, this clonotype turned up a few times. The CDR3 loop is CASSPGGLLQGSEAFF. DNA of the CDR3: TGTGCCAGCTCACCAGGGGGGCTTCTCCAGGGTTCTGAAGCTTTCTTT. The chain couples TRBV18 to TRBJ1-1, with D tentatively TRBD1 (6 bases). The CDR3 is made up of 16 amino acids. Between the trimmed V and J ends, which lost 2 bases and 6 bases, there was a span of 19 bases. Germline values: CDR1 KGHSH, CDR2 LQKENI.

This clonotype appeared many times. The chain employs TRBV5-5 and TRBJ1-1; TRBD1 agrees at 7 bases. Germline V gives CDR1 SGHKS, CDR2 YYEKEE (reference sequence). The CDR3 has 17 amino acids. The ends lost 5 bases at V and 0 bases at J; junction bases unmatched: 13. CDR3 nucleotides: TGTGCCAGCAGATTCCTGACAGGGCAAAGGGTGAACACTGAAGCTTTCTTT. This sequence encodes CASRFLTGQRVNTEAFF.

V is TRBV6-2 or TRBV6-3 and J is TRBJ2-4, with D perhaps TRBD1 (6 bases). This CDR3 contains 15 residues. Germline V gene data show CDR1 as MNHEY and CDR2 as SVGEGT. V gave up 4 bases and J gave up 4 bases, with 14 bases separating them. This chain's CDR3 is CASSFLPTGKNIQYF. The DNA of the CDR3 is TGTGCCAGCAGTTTTCTCCCAACAGGGAAAAACATTCAGTACTTC.

This rearrangement joins TRBV6-2 or TRBV6-3 to TRBJ1-5, with 7 bases that match TRBD1. The CDR3 extends over 15 amino acids. Germline values: CDR1 MNHEY, CDR2 SVGEGT. J lost 1 base, V lost 5 bases, and 5 bases had no gene match. CDR3 DNA sequence: TGTGCCAGCAGTAGACAGGGTCACAGCAATCAGCCCCAGCATTTT. Its protein is CASSRQGHSNQPQHF.

This clonotype has more than one count but fewer than ten. The chain couples TRBV27 to TRBJ2-3; 8 bases match TRBD2. CDR1 is MNHEY, CDR2 SMNVEV, per germline (reference sequence). V shed 2 bases, J shed 3 bases, and the junction held 4 bases outside the gene matches. The CDR3 extends over 15 amino acids. The CDR3 DNA reads as TGTGCCAGCAGTTTAGCGGGAGGAAGGACAGATACGCAGTATTTT. It encodes CASSLAGGRTDTQYF.

This clonotype was detected ten times or more. The CDR3 DNA reads TGTGCCAGCAGTCACAGGCTATTGAACACCGGGGAGCTGTTTTTT. Translation: CASSHRLLNTGELFF. The V and J genes are TRBV28 and TRBJ2-2, with D maybe TRBD1 (5 bases). CDR3 length: 15 residues. V was cut by 5 bases and J by 1 base, with 11 bases left in between. The V gene's germline CDR1 is MDHEN and CDR2 SYDVKM.

V gene TRBV3-1 combines with J gene TRBJ2-1; the D is unclear. Trimming removed 5 bases from V and 6 bases from J, with 5 bases in between. Germline V gene sequence: CDR1 LGHDT, CDR2 YNNKEL (reference sequence). This CDR3 contains 11 residues. DNA of the CDR3: TGTGCCAGCAGCTCCCTCAATGAGCAGTTCTTC. This translates into CASSSLNEQFF.

This rearrangement joins TRBV28 to TRBJ1-1; D possibly corresponds to TRBD1 (6 bases). The CDR3 has 14 residues. Trimming shortened V by 4 bases and J by 5 bases, and 14 bases separated the two germline ends. The germline CDR1 and CDR2 sequences are MDHEN and SYDVKM. The CDR3 region is CASSSGTLYTEAFF. CDR3 sequence (DNA): TGTGCCAGCAGTTCAGGGACATTATATACTGAAGCTTTCTTT.

The rearrangement links TRBV7-9 to TRBJ2-1, with D perhaps TRBD2 (6 bases). This CDR3 is built from 16 residues. The germline CDR1 and CDR2 sequences are SEHNR and FQNEAQ (reference sequence). The V gene lost 4 bases and the J gene lost 0 bases, with 13 bases spanning the gap. The CDR3 nucleotides read TGTGCCAGCAGCTATCCGGGACTCGCCTCCTACAATGAGCAGTTCTTC. Translating gives CASSYPGLASYNEQFF.

This clonotype was observed a handful of times. The J gene is TRBJ1-1, the V gene TRBV7-9; perhaps TRBD1 as D (6 bases). Germline CDR1 is SEHNR and CDR2 is FQNEAQ (reference sequence). The CDR3 is made up of 12 amino acids. V was trimmed by 4 bases and J by 7 bases, leaving 10 bases between them. The CDR3 region has the DNA TGTGCCAGCAGCTCTGGACAGCGTGAAGCTTTCTTT. It specifies CASSSGQREAFF.

This clonotype was seen more than once but under ten times. The chain is built from TRBV29-1 and TRBJ2-2; D possibly matches TRBD1 or TRBD2 (6 bases each). The CDR3 totals 15 residues. V was clipped by 4 bases and J by 4 bases, with 16 bases between them. Germline assignment: CDR1 SQVTM and CDR2 ANQGSEA. For the CDR3, the DNA is TGCAGCGTTGGATTCCCGAAGGGGGGCACCGGGGAGCTGTTTTTT. This encodes CSVGFPKGGTGELFF.